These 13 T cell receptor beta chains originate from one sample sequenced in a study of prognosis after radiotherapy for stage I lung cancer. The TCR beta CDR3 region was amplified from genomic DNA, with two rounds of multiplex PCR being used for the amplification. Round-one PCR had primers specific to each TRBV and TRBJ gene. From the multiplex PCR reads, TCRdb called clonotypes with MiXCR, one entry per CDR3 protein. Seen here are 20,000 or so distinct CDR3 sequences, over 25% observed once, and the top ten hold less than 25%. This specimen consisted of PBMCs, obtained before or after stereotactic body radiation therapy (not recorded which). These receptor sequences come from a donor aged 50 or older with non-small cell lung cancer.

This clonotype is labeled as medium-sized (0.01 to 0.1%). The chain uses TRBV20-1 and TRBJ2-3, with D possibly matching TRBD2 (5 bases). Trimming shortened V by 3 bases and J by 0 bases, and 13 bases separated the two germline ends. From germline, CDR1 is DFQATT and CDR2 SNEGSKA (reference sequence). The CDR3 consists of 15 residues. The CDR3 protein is CSARAARESTDTQYF. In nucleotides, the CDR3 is TGCAGTGCTAGGGCCGCACGGGAAAGCACAGATACGCAGTATTTT.

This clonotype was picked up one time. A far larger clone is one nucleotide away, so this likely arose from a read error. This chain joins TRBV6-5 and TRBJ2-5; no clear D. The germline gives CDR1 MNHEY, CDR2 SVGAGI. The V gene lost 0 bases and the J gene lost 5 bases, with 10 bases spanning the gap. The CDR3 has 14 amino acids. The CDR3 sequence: CASSYSWGKETQYF. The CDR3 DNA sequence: TGTGCCAGCAGTTACTCCTGGGGAAAGGAGACCCAGTACTTC.

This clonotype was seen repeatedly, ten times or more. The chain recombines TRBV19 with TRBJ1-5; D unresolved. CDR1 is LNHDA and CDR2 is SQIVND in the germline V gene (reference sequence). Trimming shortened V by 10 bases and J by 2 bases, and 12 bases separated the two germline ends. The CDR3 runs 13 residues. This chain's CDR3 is CATKTSRNQPQHF. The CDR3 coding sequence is TGTGCCACCAAGACGTCACGCAATCAGCCCCAGCATTTT.

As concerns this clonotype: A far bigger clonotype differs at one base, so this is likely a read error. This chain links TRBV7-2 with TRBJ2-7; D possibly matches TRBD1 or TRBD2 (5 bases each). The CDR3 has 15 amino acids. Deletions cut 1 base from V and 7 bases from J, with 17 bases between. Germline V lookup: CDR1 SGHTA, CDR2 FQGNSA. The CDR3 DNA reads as TGTGCCAGCAGCTTAGGTTTTCGAGCGGACAATGAGCAGTACTTC. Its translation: CASSLGFRADNEQYF.

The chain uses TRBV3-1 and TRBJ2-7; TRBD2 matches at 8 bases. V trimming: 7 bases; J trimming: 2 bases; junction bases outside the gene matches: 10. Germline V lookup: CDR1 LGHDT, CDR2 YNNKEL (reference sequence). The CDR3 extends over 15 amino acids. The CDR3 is CASTLRVAGPYEQYF. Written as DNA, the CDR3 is TGTGCCAGCACCCTCCGAGTAGCGGGACCCTACGAGCAGTACTTC.

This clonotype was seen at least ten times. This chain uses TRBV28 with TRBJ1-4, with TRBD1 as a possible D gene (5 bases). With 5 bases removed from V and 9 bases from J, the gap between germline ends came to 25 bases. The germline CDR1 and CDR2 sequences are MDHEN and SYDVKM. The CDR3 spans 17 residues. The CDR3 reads CASSRHWYSRELKKLFF. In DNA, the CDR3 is TGTGCCAGCAGTCGCCACTGGTACAGCAGGGAGTTGAAAAAACTGTTTTTT.

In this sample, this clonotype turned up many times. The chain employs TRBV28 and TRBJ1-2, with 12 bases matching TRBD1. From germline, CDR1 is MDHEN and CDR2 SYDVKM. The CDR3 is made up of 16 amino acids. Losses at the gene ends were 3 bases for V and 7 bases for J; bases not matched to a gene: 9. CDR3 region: CASSLAGQGAVSGYTF. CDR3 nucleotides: TGTGCCAGCAGTTTGGCGGGACAGGGGGCAGTTAGTGGCTACACCTTC.

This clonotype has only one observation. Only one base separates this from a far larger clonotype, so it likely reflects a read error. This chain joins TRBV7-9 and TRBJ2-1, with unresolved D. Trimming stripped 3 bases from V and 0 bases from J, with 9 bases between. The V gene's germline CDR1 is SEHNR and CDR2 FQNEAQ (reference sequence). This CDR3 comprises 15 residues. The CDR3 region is CASSFAALSYNEQFF. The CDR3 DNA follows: TGTGCCAGCAGCTTTGCGGCGCTCTCCTACAATGAGCAGTTCTTC.

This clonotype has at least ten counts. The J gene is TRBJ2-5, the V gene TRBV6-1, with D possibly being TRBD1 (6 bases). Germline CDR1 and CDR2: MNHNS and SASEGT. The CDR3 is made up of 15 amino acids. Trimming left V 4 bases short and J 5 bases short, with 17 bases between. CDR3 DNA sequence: TGTGCCAGCAGTGGAGTCAGGGGTCATTTGGAGACCCAGTACTTC. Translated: CASSGVRGHLETQYF.

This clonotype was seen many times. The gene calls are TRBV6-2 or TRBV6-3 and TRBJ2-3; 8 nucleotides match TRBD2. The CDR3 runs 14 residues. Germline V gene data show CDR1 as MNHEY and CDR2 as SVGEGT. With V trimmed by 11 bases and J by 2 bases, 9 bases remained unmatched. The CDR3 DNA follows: TGTGCCGGAATGGGTAGCGGGAACACAGATACGCAGTATTTT. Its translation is CAGMGSGNTDTQYF.

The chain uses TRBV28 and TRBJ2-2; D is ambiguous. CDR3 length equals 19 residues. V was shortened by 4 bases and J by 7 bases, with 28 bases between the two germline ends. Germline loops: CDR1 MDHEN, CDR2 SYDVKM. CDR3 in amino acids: CASSSPLPYMGQGCGELFF. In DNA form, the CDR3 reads TGTGCCAGCAGTTCACCCCTCCCCTACATGGGTCAAGGCTGCGGGGAGCTGTTTTTT.

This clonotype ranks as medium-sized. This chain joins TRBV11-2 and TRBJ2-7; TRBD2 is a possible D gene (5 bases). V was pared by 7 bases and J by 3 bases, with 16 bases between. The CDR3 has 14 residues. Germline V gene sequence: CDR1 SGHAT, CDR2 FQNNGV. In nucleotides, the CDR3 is TGTGCCAGCAAGAGAAGAGCGGAAAGCTACGAGCAGTACTTC. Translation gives CASKRRAESYEQYF.

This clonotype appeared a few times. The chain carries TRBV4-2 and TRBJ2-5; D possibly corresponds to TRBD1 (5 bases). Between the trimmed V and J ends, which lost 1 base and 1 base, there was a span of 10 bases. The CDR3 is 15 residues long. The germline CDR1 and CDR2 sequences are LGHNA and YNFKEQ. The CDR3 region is CASSQGTRGQETQYF. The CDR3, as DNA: TGTGCCAGCAGCCAAGGCACAAGGGGCCAAGAGACCCAGTACTTC.